This TCR beta chain stems from a study of CD8+ T cells in alopecia areata. Study details: Percent affected scalp area, the SALT score, rated treated patients' severity.

Germline V CDR1 and CDR2: KGHSH, LQKENI. The V end was cut by 1 base, the J end by 6 bases, with 12 bases between. The CDR3 spans 14 residues. Findings and caveats of the study: Many expanded lesional clones stayed in scalp and blood while on tofacitinib.

This clone was seen once. Its specificity is not known. Treatment given: oral pan-JAK inhibitor, 5-10 mg twice daily. Peripheral blood and lesional scalp punch biopsies came from alopecia areata patients. In each case, RNA was isolated and then reverse transcribed into cDNA as the sequencing template. The method was immunoSEQ multiplex PCR; TCRdb's version includes in-frame clones alone and lacks a portion of them. The sample contains 150,000 or so clones, 86% of which appear only once. The specimen was CD8+ T cells sorted from blood, collected at week 4, from a patient treated with tofacitinib. This receptor was taken from a human donor with alopecia areata. This chain uses TRBV18 with TRBJ1-1; D is unclear. Here the CDR3 reads CASSPRTGPPEAFF. The CDR3 region has the DNA TGTGCCAGCTCACCACGCACCGGGCCACCTGAAGCTTTCTTT.